Presented here are 26 T cell receptor beta chains from one specimen sequenced in a study of beta chain features in type 1 diabetes. No antigens are known for them. Study-level points and caveats: Patients with Type 1 diabetes showed moderately but significantly shorter TCRB CDR3s in all four CD4+ subsets.

Of the isolated RNA, all was reverse transcribed, and so the sequenced material was expressed TCRB transcripts. Produced via immunoSEQ multiplex PCR; TCRdb's table is partial and in-frame only. The sample lists 100,000 to 150,000 clones, 7.5% to 9.5% occurring once. Sequencing was done on a sample of central memory CD4+ T cells from blood. These receptor sequences come from a man aged 25 to 40 with type 1 diabetes.

This clone has only a few counts. This chain uses TRBV9 with TRBJ2-1; 9 positions match TRBD1. This CDR3 comprises 18 residues. V trimming: 1 base; J trimming: 3 bases; junction bases outside the gene matches: 11. Germline values: CDR1 SGDLS, CDR2 YYNGEE. Here the CDR3 DNA reads TGTGCCAGCAGCGTAACCAGCTCCGGGACAGGGCTCTACAATGAGCAGTTCTTC. Translation gives CASSVTSSGTGLYNEQFF.

V and J are TRBV28 and TRBJ1-4; TRBD1 matches 11 bases. CDR3 length: 14 residues. Trimming at V came to 6 bases and at J to 7 bases, leaving 4 bases not matched to a gene. Germline V gene lookup returns CDR1 MDHEN and CDR2 SYDVKM. The CDR3: CASSGTGGSEKLFF. DNA of the CDR3: TGTGCCAGCAGCGGGACAGGGGGAAGTGAAAAACTGTTTTTT.

This CDR3 reads CASSLTPSGPSTDTQYF. CDR3 DNA: TGTGCCAGCAGCTTAACGCCTAGCGGACCTAGCACAGATACGCAGTATTTT. The chain links TRBV7-3 to TRBJ2-3; TRBD2 matches at 7 bases. The CDR3 is 17 residues long. Per germline, CDR1 SGHTA and CDR2 FQGTGA. V shed 0 bases, J shed 0 bases, and the junction held 6 bases outside the gene matches.

The CDR3 DNA reads TGTGCCAGCAGGCCGACTAGCGGGGGGCACATTCACACCGGGGAGCTGTTTTTT. Translated: CASRPTSGGHIHTGELFF. This chain joins TRBV7-9 and TRBJ2-2, with 13 positions matching TRBD2. Germline loops: CDR1 SEHNR, CDR2 FQNEAQ (reference sequence). With V trimmed by 6 bases and J by 3 bases, 10 bases remained unmatched. The CDR3 is 18 residues long.

V is TRBV15 and J is TRBJ1-4; 8 bases align to TRBD1. The trim removed 2 bases at V and 5 bases at J, leaving 4 bases unmatched. The germline gives CDR1 LNHNV, CDR2 YYDKDF (reference sequence). This CDR3 is built from 15 residues. CDR3 region: CATSRNRGENEKLFF. CDR3 coding DNA: TGTGCCACCAGCAGAAACAGGGGGGAGAATGAAAAACTGTTTTTT.

Many counts were recorded for this clone. V usage is TRBV9 and J usage is TRBJ2-1; TRBD2 might be the D (6 bases). Germline V gives CDR1 SGDLS, CDR2 YYNGEE. This CDR3 is built from 15 residues. Trimming shortened V by 3 bases and J by 9 bases, and 19 bases separated the two germline ends. CDR3 loop: CASSGDRSWEVEQFF. CDR3 bases: TGTGCCAGCAGCGGAGACAGATCCTGGGAGGTTGAGCAGTTCTTC.

This clone was counted ten times or more. This chain connects TRBV5-6 to TRBJ2-1; TRBD2 is a possible D gene (6 bases). V was pared by 2 bases and J by 8 bases, with 11 bases between. Per germline, CDR1 SGHDT and CDR2 YYEEEE. This CDR3 contains 13 residues. The CDR3 bases are TGTGCCAGCAGCTTAGTATCGGGGGATGAGCAGTTCTTC. Translating it yields CASSLVSGDEQFF.

V usage is TRBV18 and J usage is TRBJ2-3, with 11 bases lining up with TRBD2. This CDR3 has 16 residues. With 4 bases clipped from V and 4 bases from J, the junction kept 7 bases outside the gene matches. From germline, CDR1 is KGHSH and CDR2 LQKENI. The CDR3 region has the DNA TGTGCCAGCTCACAAACTCTAGCGGGGGGCCCAGATACGCAGTATTTT. Protein: CASSQTLAGGPDTQYF.

This clone has more than one count but fewer than ten. The rearrangement uses TRBV6-6 and TRBJ2-3; 9 positions agree with TRBD1. CDR1 and CDR2 from the germline V gene are MNHNY and SVGAGI (reference sequence). V dropped 5 bases and J dropped 2; count of bases not matched to a gene: 5. The CDR3 contains 15 residues. This CDR3 reads CASSPGTGTTDTQYF. In DNA form, the CDR3 reads TGTGCCAGCAGTCCCGGGACAGGGACCACAGATACGCAGTATTTT.

This clone was counted ten times or more. The chain combines TRBV7-3 with TRBJ2-7; D is possibly TRBD1 (6 bases). V was pared by 5 bases and J by 0 bases, with 8 bases between. Germline CDR1 is SGHTA and CDR2 is FQGTGA. This CDR3 is built from 13 residues. The CDR3 here is CASSKTGSYEQYF. The CDR3 bases are TGTGCCAGCAGCAAGACAGGCTCCTACGAGCAGTACTTC.

As for this clone: This specimen includes other DNA sequences encoding the same CDR3. This chain connects TRBV7-3 to TRBJ1-1; D not resolved. Between the trimmed V and J ends, which lost 0 bases and 2 bases, there was a span of 4 bases. Germline V gene sequence: CDR1 SGHTA, CDR2 FQGTGA. This CDR3 is built from 13 residues. CDR3 in DNA: TGTGCCAGCAGCTTAACCCCAAACACTGAAGCTTTCTTT. Translated: CASSLTPNTEAFF.

V and J are TRBV9 and TRBJ2-1; 9 positions agree with TRBD1. Germline V gives CDR1 SGDLS, CDR2 YYNGEE. This CDR3 spans 16 amino acids. The junction had 5 bases not matched to a gene; V was cut back by 4 bases and J by 0 bases. CDR3 sequence (DNA): TGTGCCAGCAGCCCCCGGGGACAGGGCTCCTACAATGAGCAGTTCTTC. It specifies CASSPRGQGSYNEQFF. The full variable domain, completed using reference TRBV9 and TRBJ2-1, is DSGVTQTPKHLITATGQRVTLRCSPRSGDLSVYWYQQSLDQGLQFLIQYYNGEERAKGNILERFSAQQFPDLHSELNLSSLELGDSALYFCASSPRGQGSYNEQFFGPGTRLTVL.

This clone has only a few counts. V is TRBV6-6 and J is TRBJ1-2; no clear D. CDR1 and CDR2 from the germline V gene are MNHNY and SVGAGI (reference sequence). Trimming took 7 bases from V and 7 from J, leaving 16 bases between them. There are 13 residues in the CDR3. For the CDR3, the DNA is TGTGCCAGCACGGCTCAGGCGATACGTGGCTACACCTTC. This codes for CASTAQAIRGYTF.

The chain has TRBV18 and TRBJ1-4; D may be TRBD1 (6 bases). Germline values: CDR1 KGHSH, CDR2 LQKENI. The CDR3 is 17 residues long. Trimming cost V 4 bases and J 8 bases, with 23 bases left between them. The CDR3 protein is CASSLSLPQGSEEKLFF. CDR3 coding DNA: TGTGCCAGCTCACTTTCCCTCCCACAGGGATCGGAAGAAAAACTGTTTTTT.

This clone was found a few times. Other DNA sequences in the sample encode the same CDR3. The chain uses TRBV29-1 and TRBJ1-1; 11 bases line up with TRBD1. This CDR3 has 13 residues. CDR1 and CDR2 from the germline V gene are SQVTM and ANQGSEA. V shed 0 bases, J shed 9 bases, and the junction held 3 bases outside the gene matches. CDR3 amino acids: CSVEEDRGQKAFF. CDR3 DNA sequence: TGCAGCGTTGAAGAGGACAGGGGGCAGAAAGCTTTCTTT.

This sequence joins TRBV10-3 and TRBJ1-5; no reliable D call. The V and J ends lost 2 bases and 4 bases respectively, with 6 bases between them. Looked up from germline, CDR1 is ENHRY and CDR2 is SYGVKD. The CDR3 sequence is 13 residues long. The CDR3: CAISEIPNQPQHF. The CDR3 coding sequence is TGTGCCATCAGTGAGATCCCTAATCAGCCCCAGCATTTT.

This clone has a single count. The V call is TRBV7-6, the J call TRBJ2-1; TRBD1 matches 11 bases. The CDR3 spans 11 residues. In germline, CDR1 is SGHVS, CDR2 FNYEAQ. Trimming at V came to 8 bases and at J to 9 bases, leaving 0 bases not matched to a gene. CDR3 residues: CASGTGGEQFF. CDR3 nucleotides: TGTGCCAGCGGGACAGGGGGTGAGCAGTTCTTC.

This chain links TRBV18 with TRBJ2-3; the D gene is possibly TRBD2 (5 bases). The V and J ends lost 2 bases and 4 bases respectively, with 10 bases between them. The CDR3 extends over 14 amino acids. Germline-derived CDR1 and CDR2 are KGHSH and LQKENI. The CDR3 DNA reads TGTGCCAGCTCACCAGTTTCGGGGTCAGATACGCAGTATTTT. Translating it yields CASSPVSGSDTQYF.

This clone was detected only a few times. The chain joins TRBV6-1 to TRBJ2-3, with D unclear. Germline assignment: CDR1 MNHNS and CDR2 SASEGT. This CDR3 comprises 15 residues. The ends were cut back, 1 base at V and 4 bases at J, with 12 bases in the middle. CDR3 nucleotides: TGTGCCAGCAGTGAAGTAACTACTATTCCAGATACGCAGTATTTT. As protein: CASSEVTTIPDTQYF.

The chain is built from TRBV30 and TRBJ2-5, with 12 bases identical to TRBD2. The trim removed 3 bases at V and 3 bases at J, leaving 5 bases unmatched. The CDR3 runs 15 residues. Germline V gene data show CDR1 as GTSNPN and CDR2 as SVGIG (reference sequence). The CDR3 reads CAWSGLAGKEETQYF. CDR3 DNA: TGTGCCTGGAGCGGACTAGCGGGGAAAGAAGAGACCCAGTACTTC.

This clone was seen a handful of times. This chain joins TRBV11-3 and TRBJ2-5; 7 bases fit TRBD1. The germline gives CDR1 SGHNT, CDR2 YENEEA. V shed 5 bases, J shed 2 bases, and the junction held 2 bases outside the gene matches. The CDR3 is 13 amino acids. CDR3 region: CASSLGQQETQYF. The DNA of the CDR3 is TGTGCCAGCAGCCTGGGACAGCAAGAGACCCAGTACTTC.

The chain recombines TRBV2 with TRBJ2-7, with D possibly matching TRBD1 (5 bases). Germline loops: CDR1 SNHLY, CDR2 FYNNEI. This CDR3 is built from 13 residues. With 8 bases removed from V and 7 bases from J, the gap between germline ends came to 18 bases. CDR3 sequence reads: CASSLAPDTEQYF. The CDR3 DNA sequence: TGTGCCAGCTCCTTAGCCCCGGACACTGAGCAGTACTTC.

The chain couples TRBV5-1 to TRBJ2-1, with 7 bases that match TRBD1. With 9 bases clipped from V and 1 base from J, the junction kept 7 bases outside the gene matches. The CDR3 contains 14 residues. Germline V gene sequence: CDR1 SGHRS, CDR2 YFSETQ. In nucleotides, the CDR3 is TGCGCCACCCAACTACAGGGGTCCTACAATGAGCAGTTCTTC. Translating it yields CATQLQGSYNEQFF.

J is TRBJ2-7 and V is TRBV18, with 10 bases fitting TRBD1. V lost 2 bases, J lost 2 bases, and 6 bases stayed unmatched. The length of the CDR3 is 16 residues. In germline, CDR1 is KGHSH, CDR2 LQKENI. The CDR3: CASSPLTGGKPYEQYF. The DNA of the CDR3 is TGTGCCAGCTCACCATTGACAGGGGGCAAGCCCTACGAGCAGTACTTC.

This clone was seen a few times. The chain links TRBV18 to TRBJ2-3, with TRBD1 identical over 8 bases. After removal of 4 bases from V and 5 bases from J, the junction contained 5 bases not matched to a gene. CDR1 KGHSH and CDR2 LQKENI come from the germline V gene. The length of the CDR3 is 14 residues. This chain's CDR3 is CASSHGTGGDTQYF. The CDR3 DNA reads TGTGCCAGCTCACACGGGACAGGCGGAGATACGCAGTATTTT.

There are a few counts of this clone. The germline gene is not matched at one end of the junction; a read error may be the cause. The chain combines TRBV7-7 with TRBJ2-5; D remains unclear. The CDR3 spans 15 residues. Germline CDR1 SSHAT, CDR2 FNYEAQ (reference sequence). The DNA of the CDR3 is TGTGCTAGCAGCTTAGGCGGAAATTTTCAAGAGACCCAGTACTTC. Translation gives CASSLGGNFQETQYF.